Here is one T cell receptor (beta chain) with its context. Antigen specificity is unknown. This record belongs to a study of graft-versus-host responses after intestinal transplantation. The overall study: Anti-thymocyte globulin induction was given to all recipients, followed by tacrolimus and steroids for around 3 years. General study points: Marrow from the recipient contained GvH clones, some of which had appeared first in ileum or blood. Association was observed between peak circulating GvH clone levels and early post-transplant HvG declines. The study found high graft-versus-host to host-versus-graft clonal ratios in allografts of patients with graft-donor T cell macrochimerism.

Profiled with immunoSEQ multiplex PCR; TCRdb holds only in-frame clones, not every one. Of tens of thousands of clones listed, approximately 93% are singletons. The V gene's germline CDR1 is SGHDN and CDR2 FVKESK. The CDR3 has 15 residues. V lost 0 bases and J 4 bases, leaving 12 bases between the germline ends. The TCR was taken from a human donor who received an intestinal transplant. The chain links TRBV14 to TRBJ1-1; D possibly corresponds to TRBD1 (5 bases). The sample was unstimulated CD8+ T cells sorted from spleen or lymph node cells, taken before intestinal transplant. CDR3 in DNA: TGTGCCAGCAGCCAAGATGTGGGGGGGGGCACTGAAGCTTTCTTT. Protein product: CASSQDVGGGTEAFF.